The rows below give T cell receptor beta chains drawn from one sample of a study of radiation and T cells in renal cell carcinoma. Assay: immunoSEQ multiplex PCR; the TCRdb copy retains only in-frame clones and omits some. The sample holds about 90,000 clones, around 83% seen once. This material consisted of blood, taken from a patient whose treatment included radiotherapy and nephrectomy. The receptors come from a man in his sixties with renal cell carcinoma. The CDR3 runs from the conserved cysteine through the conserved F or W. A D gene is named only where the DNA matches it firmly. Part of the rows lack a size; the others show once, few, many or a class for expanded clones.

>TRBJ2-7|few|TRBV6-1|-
CASIGRRGYYEQYF
TGTGCCAGCATAGGGCGACGGGGTTACTACGAGCAGTACTTC
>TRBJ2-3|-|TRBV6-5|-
CASREGGTDTQYF
TGTGCCAGCAGAGAAGGCGGCACAGATACGCAGTATTTT
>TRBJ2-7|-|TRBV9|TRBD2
CASSGTSGSEQYF
TGTGCCAGCAGCGGGACTAGCGGGAGCGAGCAGTACTTC
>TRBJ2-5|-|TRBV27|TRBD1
CASSLSDRVGPLGRTQYF
TGTGCCAGCAGTTTATCTGACAGGGTAGGACCACTAGGCAGGACCCAGTACTTC
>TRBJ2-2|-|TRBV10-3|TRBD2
CAISDYSGLGDTGELFF
TGTGCCATCAGTGATTATAGTGGACTAGGGGACACCGGGGAGCTGTTTTTT
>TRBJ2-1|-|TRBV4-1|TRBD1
CASRMGTGGNEQFF
TGCGCCAGCAGGATGGGGACAGGGGGCAATGAGCAGTTCTTC
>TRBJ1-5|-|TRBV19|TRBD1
CASSGADRGTPQHF
TGTGCCAGTAGTGGGGCGGACAGGGGTACGCCCCAGCATTTT
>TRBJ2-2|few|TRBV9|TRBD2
CATQRGLEATGELFF
TGTGCCACACAGAGGGGACTAGAGGCCACCGGGGAGCTGTTTTTT
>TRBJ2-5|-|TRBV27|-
CASSLYGGPGETQYF
TGTGCCAGCAGTTTATACGGCGGTCCGGGGGAGACCCAGTACTTC
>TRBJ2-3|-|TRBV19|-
CASSPLDSTADTQYF
TGTGCCAGTAGTCCCCTCGACAGCACAGCAGATACGCAGTATTTT
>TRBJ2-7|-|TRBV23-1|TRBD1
CASSQSPRQGVFPRHSYEQYF
TGCGCCAGCAGTCAATCTCCCCGACAGGGGGTGTTCCCGCGGCACTCCTACGAGCAGTACTTC
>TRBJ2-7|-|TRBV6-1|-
CASSEDDQSSYEQYF
TGTGCCAGCAGTGAAGATGATCAGAGCTCCTACGAGCAGTACTTC
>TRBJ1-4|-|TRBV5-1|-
CASSLGTLRNEKLFF
TGCGCCAGCAGCTTGGGGACGCTGAGAAATGAAAAACTGTTTTTT
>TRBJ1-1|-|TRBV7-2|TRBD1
CASSDRDSPYLNTEAFF
TGTGCCAGCAGCGATCGGGACAGCCCTTATCTGAACACTGAAGCTTTCTTT
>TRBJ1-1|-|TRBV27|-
CASSFKGGEAFF
TGTGCCAGCAGTTTTAAGGGGGGTGAAGCTTTCTTT
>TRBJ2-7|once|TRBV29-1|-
CSAASQDSYEQYF
TGCAGCGCCGCAAGCCAGGACTCCTACGAGCAGTACTTC
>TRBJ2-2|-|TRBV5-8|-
CASSFVRTYPGELFF
TGTGCCAGCAGCTTCGTGCGGACGTACCCCGGGGAGCTGTTTTTT
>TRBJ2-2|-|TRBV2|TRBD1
CASSVQGATGELFF
TGTGCCAGCTCCGTCCAGGGGGCGACCGGGGAGCTGTTTTTT
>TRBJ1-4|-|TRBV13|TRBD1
CASSLDRAAEKLFF
TGTGCCAGCAGCTTGGACAGGGCGGCGGAAAAACTGTTTTTT
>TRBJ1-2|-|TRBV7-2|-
CASSLTQAWGGYTF
TGTGCCAGCAGCCTGACCCAGGCCTGGGGTGGCTACACCTTC
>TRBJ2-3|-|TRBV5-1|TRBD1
CASSSEDRSTDTQYF
TGCGCCAGCAGCTCCGAGGACAGGAGCACAGATACGCAGTATTTT
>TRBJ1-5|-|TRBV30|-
CAWRDSQHQPQHF
TGTGCCTGGAGAGACAGCCAACATCAGCCCCAGCATTTT
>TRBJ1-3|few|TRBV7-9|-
CASSHDISGNTIYF
TGTGCCAGCAGCCACGACATATCTGGAAACACCATATATTTT
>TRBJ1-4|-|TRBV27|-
CASAHGSLNEKLFF
TGTGCCAGCGCCCACGGGTCCCTTAATGAAAAACTGTTTTTT
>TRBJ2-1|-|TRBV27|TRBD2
CASSLAGGPDNEQFF
TGTGCCAGCAGTTTAGCGGGAGGGCCCGACAATGAGCAGTTCTTC
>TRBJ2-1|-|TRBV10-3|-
CATLDYSDSYNEQFF
TGTGCCACCCTAGACTACTCGGACTCCTACAATGAGCAGTTCTTC
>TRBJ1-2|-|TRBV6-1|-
CASSERHRSFYGYTF
TGTGCCAGCAGTGAAAGGCACCGGTCATTCTATGGCTACACCTTC
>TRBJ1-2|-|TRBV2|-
CASSEEYYGYTF
TGTGCCAGCAGTGAGGAGTACTATGGCTACACCTTC
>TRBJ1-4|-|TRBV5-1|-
CASSFGIGGATNEKLFF
TGCGCCAGCAGCTTCGGCATTGGAGGGGCAACTAATGAAAAACTGTTTTTT
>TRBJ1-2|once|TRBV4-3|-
CASSRSDRSSYGYTF
TGCGCCAGCAGCCGTTCCGACAGATCCTCCTATGGCTACACCTTC
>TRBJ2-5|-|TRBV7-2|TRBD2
CASRKREGPGGTQYF
TGTGCCAGTCGAAAGCGGGAGGGCCCGGGAGGGACCCAGTACTTC
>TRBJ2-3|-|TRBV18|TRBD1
CASSPIPLQGGTDTQYF
TGTGCCAGCTCACCAATTCCTCTACAGGGGGGCACAGATACGCAGTATTTT
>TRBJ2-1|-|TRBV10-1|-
CASSVGGTSNEQFF
TGCGCCAGCAGTGTTGGGGGAACCTCCAATGAGCAGTTCTTC
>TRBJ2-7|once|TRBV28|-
CASSPRQAGRSYEQYF
TGTGCCAGCAGTCCGCGACAGGCGGGACGCTCCTACGAGCAGTACTTC
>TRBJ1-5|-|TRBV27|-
CASSSRGTGNQPQHF
TGTGCCAGCAGTAGTCGGGGCACGGGGAATCAGCCCCAGCATTTT
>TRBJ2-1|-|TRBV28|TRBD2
CASSSPLAGGPGNEQFF
TGTGCCAGCAGTTCCCCCCTAGCGGGAGGGCCGGGGAATGAGCAGTTCTTC